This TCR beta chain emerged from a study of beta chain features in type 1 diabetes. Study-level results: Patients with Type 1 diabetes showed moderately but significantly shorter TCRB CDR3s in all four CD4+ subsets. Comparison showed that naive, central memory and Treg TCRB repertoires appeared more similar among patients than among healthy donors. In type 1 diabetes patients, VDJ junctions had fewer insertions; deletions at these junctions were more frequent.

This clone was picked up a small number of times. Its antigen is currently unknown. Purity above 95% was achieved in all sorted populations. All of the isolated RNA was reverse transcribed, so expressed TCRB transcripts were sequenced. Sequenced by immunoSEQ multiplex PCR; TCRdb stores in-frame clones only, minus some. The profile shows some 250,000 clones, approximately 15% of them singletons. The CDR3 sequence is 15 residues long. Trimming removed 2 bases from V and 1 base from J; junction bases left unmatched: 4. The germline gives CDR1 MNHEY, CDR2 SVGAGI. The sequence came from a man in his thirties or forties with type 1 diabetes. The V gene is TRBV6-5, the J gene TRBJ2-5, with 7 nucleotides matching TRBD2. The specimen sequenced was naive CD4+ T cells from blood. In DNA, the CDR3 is TGTGCCAGCAGTTACCGGGGGGACCCCCAAGAGACCCAGTACTTC. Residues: CASSYRGDPQETQYF.